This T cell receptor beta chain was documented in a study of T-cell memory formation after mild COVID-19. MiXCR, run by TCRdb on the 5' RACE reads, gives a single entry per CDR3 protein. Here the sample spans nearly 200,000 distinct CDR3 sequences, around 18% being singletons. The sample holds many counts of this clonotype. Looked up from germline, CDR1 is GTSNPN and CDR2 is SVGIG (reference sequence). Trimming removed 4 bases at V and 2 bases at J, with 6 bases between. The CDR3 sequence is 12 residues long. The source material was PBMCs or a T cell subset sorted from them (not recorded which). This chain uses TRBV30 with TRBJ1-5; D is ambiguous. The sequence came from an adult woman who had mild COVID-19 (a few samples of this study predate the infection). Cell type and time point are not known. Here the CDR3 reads CAWTSGNQPQHF. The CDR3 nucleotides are TGTGCCTGGACAAGCGGCAATCAGCCCCAGCATTTT. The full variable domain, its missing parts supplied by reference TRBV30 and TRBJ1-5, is SQTIHQWPATLVQPVGSPLSLECTVEGTSNPNLYWYRQAAGRGLQLLFYSVGIGQISSEVPQNLSASRPQDRQFILSSKKLLLSDSGFYLCAWTSGNQPQHFGDGTRLSIL.